The sequence of this T cell receptor beta chain was determined in a study of CD8 T cells in ankylosing spondylitis. A quantitative 5'-RACE method, one with molecular barcodes, was used to make TCR beta libraries. From the 5' RACE reads, TCRdb called clonotypes with MiXCR, one entry per CDR3 protein. The sample lists about 130,000 distinct CDR3 sequences, 6.5% to 9% occurring once. The CDR3 runs to 17 residues. The ends lost 1 base at V and 9 bases at J; junction bases unmatched: 11. The V gene's germline CDR1 is LGHNA and CDR2 YNFKEQ. This clonotype was seen ten or more times. This sequence joins TRBV4-2 and TRBJ1-6, with 8 bases matching TRBD1. The material sequenced was blood, either unsorted or a sorted T cell fraction (not recorded which). The receptor comes from a male donor with ankylosing spondylitis or in good health (not recorded which). The CDR3 DNA is TGTGCCAGCAGCCAAGCATCGCAGGCAGGGGGCCCTTCACCCCTCCACTTT. It translates to CASSQASQAGGPSPLHF.